This T cell receptor beta chain is drawn from a study of cytomegalovirus exposure and HLA in healthy donors. Across the study: One earlier analysis, a look at 180 million or so T cells, found almost 120 million unique TCR beta sequences. There were some 380 genotyped donors. Of these, 81% fell in the genetic ancestry cluster associated with self-reported Caucasian donors.

Points from the study as a whole: Within an earlier analysis, most TCR beta V segments proved productive either about 87% or about 30% of the time.

CDR3 size: 15 residues. The germline V and J ends were trimmed by 3 bases and 6 bases, with 17 bases remaining between them. Germline V CDR1 and CDR2: GTSNPN, SVGIG (reference sequence). PCR employed 60 Vbeta and 13 Jbeta primers. TCRdb's table, derived via immunoSEQ multiplex PCR, lists solely in-frame clones and lacks some. The sample yields 43,000 or so clones, roughly 60% seen once. A remark on this clone: Antigen unknown.

The V and J genes are TRBV30 and TRBJ1-4; D is uncertain. Sequencing was done on a sample of PBMCs. The receptor was derived from a human donor in good health. The CDR3 coding sequence is TGTGCCTGGAGCGGGAAGGACCTCGGGTATGAAAAACTGTTTTTT. It is translated as CAWSGKDLGYEKLFF.